This is a list of T cell receptor beta chains from one sample in a study of CD8+CD57+ T cells in acquired aplastic anemia. TCRdb reprocessed the reads with MiXCR, giving one entry per CDR3 protein. The sample holds 400,000 to 450,000 distinct CDR3 sequences; around 68% are singletons and the top ten take 4%. Sequencing was done on a sample of sorted CD4+, CD8+, or CD8+CD57+ T cells (not recorded which) from PBMCs. All receptors come from a human donor in good health, serving as a control. Both conserved end residues are part of each CDR3. D genes are given only for firm matches. Part of the rows lack a size; the others show once, few, many or a class for expanded clones.

d_gene,v_gene,len,j_gene,abundance,CDR3nt,CDR3aa
NA,TRBV2,14,TRBJ1-5,few,TGTGCCACCGCTACGACAGGCCCTGGCCAGCCCCAGCATTTT,CATATTGPGQPQHF
TRBD2,TRBV12-3/TRBV12-4,13,TRBJ2-7,once,TGTGCCAGCAGGTGCGGGGGGGCCTACGAGCAGTACTTC,CASRCGGAYEQYF
NA,TRBV5-6,13,TRBJ2-1,NA,TGTGCCAGCAGCCAACCAGGCTCCAATGAGCAGTTCTTC,CASSQPGSNEQFF
NA,TRBV7-2,13,TRBJ1-1,NA,TGTGCCAGCAGCAAGGTGAAGAACACTGAAGCTTTCTTT,CASSKVKNTEAFF
NA,TRBV2,16,TRBJ2-2,NA,NA,CASRDSLLLPQHFGVF
NA,TRBV25-1,14,TRBJ1-1,NA,TGTGCCAGCAAGGATGGGGGTATAGGCACTGAAGCTTTCTTT,CASKDGGIGTEAFF
TRBD1,TRBV7-2,17,TRBJ1-1,once,TGTGCCAGCAGCAACTTCAGGGGGCAGGGTAGGGTCACTGAAGCTTTCTTT,CASSNFRGQGRVTEAFF
NA,TRBV19,16,TRBJ1-3,NA,TGTGCCAGTACCCCTGGGGATACGGACGCAGGAAACACCATATATTTT,CASTPGDTDAGNTIYF
NA,TRBV9,13,TRBJ2-1,once,TGTGCCATCAGACCAACAGGGTTGGGTGAGCAGTTCTTC,CAIRPTGLGEQFF
TRBD1,TRBV27,14,TRBJ1-4,many,TGTGCCAGCAGTGGACTTAACAGGGGTGAAAAACTGTTTTTT,CASSGLNRGEKLFF
NA,TRBV9,16,TRBJ2-5,many,TGTGCCAGCAGCGTAGCCCCCGAGCGACTCCAAGAGACCCAGTACTTC,CASSVAPERLQETQYF
TRBD1,TRBV20-1,14,TRBJ1-2,NA,TGCAGTGCTAGCGAGGACAGGGGGCGTTACGGCTACACCTTC,CSASEDRGRYGYTF
NA,TRBV6-1,12,TRBJ1-1,many,TGTGCCAGCAGGGCATACAACACTGAAGCTTTCTTT,CASRAYNTEAFF
NA,TRBV5-6,13,TRBJ1-1,NA,TGTGCCAGCAGCTTGGGTGAAAAGAACGAAGCTTTCTTT,CASSLGEKNEAFF
NA,TRBV7-6,14,TRBJ1-1,NA,TGTGCCAGCAGCTCCCTCGGTGGTAACACTGAAGCTTTCTTT,CASSSLGGNTEAFF
NA,TRBV12-3/TRBV12-4,12,TRBJ1-1,many,TGTGCCAGCACAGGTCCCTCACGCTCGGCTTTCTTT,CASTGPSRSAFF
NA,TRBV25-1,12,TRBJ1-1,few,TGTGCCAGCAGTGCGCGGAACACTGAAGCTTTCTTT,CASSARNTEAFF
TRBD1,TRBV9,15,TRBJ1-1,many,TGTGCCAGCAGCTTTCCCGGGACAGTAAACACTGAAGCTTTCTTT,CASSFPGTVNTEAFF
TRBD1,TRBV27,16,TRBJ2-3,NA,TGTGCCAGCAGTAACCAGGGGGCTGGGGACACAGATACGCAGTATTTT,CASSNQGAGDTDTQYF
TRBD1,TRBV10-3,13,TRBJ1-5,few,TGTGCCATCAGGGACAGGGACCATCAGCCCCAGCATTTT,CAIRDRDHQPQHF
NA,TRBV2,14,TRBJ1-2,NA,TGTGCCAGCAGTTTAGCGATGGCGAGCTATGGCTACACCTTC,CASSLAMASYGYTF
NA,TRBV7-7,12,TRBJ2-5,NA,TGTGCCAGCAGCTCCCAAATGGAGACCCAGTACTTC,CASSSQMETQYF
NA,TRBV20-1,12,TRBJ2-7,NA,TGCAGTGTTGACGGGGGAGGTTCCGAGCAGTACTTC,CSVDGGGSEQYF
TRBD2,TRBV7-9,14,TRBJ2-7,many,TGTGCCAGCAGCTTAGGAGCGGGGGCCGAGTCGCAGTACTTC,CASSLGAGAESQYF
TRBD2,TRBV9,17,TRBJ2-5,many,TGTGCCAGCAGCGTAGTGGGAAGCGGGGTACTTCAAGAGACCCAGTACTTC,CASSVVGSGVLQETQYF
TRBD1,TRBV29-1,13,TRBJ1-1,many,TGCAGCGCACGACAGGGGAGGGATACTGAAGCTTTCTTT,CSARQGRDTEAFF
NA,TRBV15,14,TRBJ2-5,few,TGTGCCACCAGCAGAGAAGTGGGTTGGGAGACCCAGTACTTC,CATSREVGWETQYF
NA,TRBV6-2/TRBV6-3,15,TRBJ1-6,NA,TGTGCCAGAATTAAGGGTAGGCACCCTAATTCACCCCTCCACTTT,CARIKGRHPNSPLHF
TRBD1,TRBV12-3/TRBV12-4,14,TRBJ1-2,NA,TGTGCCAGCAGTCGGACAGGGGGAGGGAATGGCGACACCTTC,CASSRTGGGNGDTF
NA,TRBV12-3/TRBV12-4,14,TRBJ1-1,many,TGTGCCAGCAGTTTAGCTTGGGGGAGCACTGAAGCTTTCTTT,CASSLAWGSTEAFF
NA,TRBV12-3/TRBV12-4,15,TRBJ1-6,NA,TGTGCCAGCTGTCCCACAGGAGGTTCGGGATCACCCCTCCACTTT,CASCPTGGSGSPLHF
TRBD1,TRBV5-1,14,TRBJ2-7,many,TGCGCCAGCAGCCACCGACAGGGTCCGAAGGAGCAGTACTTC,CASSHRQGPKEQYF
TRBD1,TRBV10-3,14,TRBJ1-1,NA,TGTGCCATCAGCGGACAGGCCGGGAACACTGAAGCTTTCTTT,CAISGQAGNTEAFF
TRBD1,TRBV7-9,14,TRBJ2-5,NA,TGTGCCAGCAGCTTGACAGGGTCGGGAGAGACCCAGTACTTC,CASSLTGSGETQYF
TRBD1,TRBV9,14,TRBJ2-7,NA,TGTGCCAGCAGCGTAGAAGGGGGCGTCTACGAGCAGTACTTC,CASSVEGGVYEQYF
NA,TRBV7-9,14,TRBJ1-2,NA,TGTGCCAGCAGCCCCGGTCTAGCGGGGTATGGCTCAGCTTTC,CASSPGLAGYGSAF
NA,TRBV18,15,TRBJ1-2,many,TGTGCCAGCTCACCGCCGGGACCTGGGGACTATGGCTACACCTTC,CASSPPGPGDYGYTF
NA,TRBV27,11,TRBJ1-1,many,TGTGCCAGCAGTTCACCAACTGAAGCTTTCTTT,CASSSPTEAFF
NA,TRBV7-2,12,TRBJ2-7,NA,TGTGCCAGCATGGCGGGTCGAAACGGGCACTACTTC,CASMAGRNGHYF